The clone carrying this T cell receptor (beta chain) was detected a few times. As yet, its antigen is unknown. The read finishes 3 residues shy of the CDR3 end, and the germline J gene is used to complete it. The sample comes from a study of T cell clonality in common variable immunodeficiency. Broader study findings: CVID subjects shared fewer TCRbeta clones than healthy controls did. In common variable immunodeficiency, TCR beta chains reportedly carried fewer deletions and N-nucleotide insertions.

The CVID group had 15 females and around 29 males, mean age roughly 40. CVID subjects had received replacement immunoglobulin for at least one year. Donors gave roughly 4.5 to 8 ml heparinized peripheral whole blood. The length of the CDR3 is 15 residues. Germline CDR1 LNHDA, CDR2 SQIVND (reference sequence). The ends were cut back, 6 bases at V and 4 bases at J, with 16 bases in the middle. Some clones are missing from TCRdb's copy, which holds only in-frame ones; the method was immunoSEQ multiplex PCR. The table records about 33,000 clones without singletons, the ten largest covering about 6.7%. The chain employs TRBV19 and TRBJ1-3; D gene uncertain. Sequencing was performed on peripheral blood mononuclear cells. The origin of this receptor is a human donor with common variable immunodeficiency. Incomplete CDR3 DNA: TGTGCCAGTAGCGGAAGGGCGGGTGGAGGAAACACC. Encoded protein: CASSGRAGGGNT. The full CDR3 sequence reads CASSGRAGGGNTIYF.